These T cell receptor beta chains were read from a single sample in a study of blood T cell repertoires in COVID-19. Only in-frame clones appear in the TCRdb table, and some are missing; sequencing was by immunoSEQ multiplex PCR. The table has fewer than 450,000 clones, around nine tenths seen once. Sequencing was carried out using peripheral blood. Receptors originate from a woman in her late teens or twenties who had recovered from COVID-19. Each CDR3 is given with its conserved first and last residue. The order of the fields is V gene, D gene, J gene, clone size, CDR3 length, CDR3 protein, CDR3 DNA. D genes are given only for firm matches. For some rows the clone size is stated as once, few or many, or as a class when expanded; others skip it.

TRBV25-1	.	TRBJ1-6	.	14	CASSRAGEYSPLHF	TGTGCCAGCTCCAGGGCCGGAGAGTATTCACCCCTCCACTTT
TRBV27	TRBD2	TRBJ2-3	.	16	CASSFLAGGITDTQYF	TGTGCCAGCAGTTTTCTAGCGGGGGGAATCACAGATACGCAGTATTTT
TRBV19	.	TRBJ1-1	.	13	CASSRTGNTEAFF	TGTGCCAGTAGTCGTACGGGAAACACTGAAGCTTTCTTT
TRBV20-1	.	TRBJ1-2	medium-sized	11	CSARTQVAYTF	TGCAGTGCTAGAACCCAGGTTGCCTACACCTTC
TRBV6-2/TRBV6-3	.	TRBJ1-1	few	14	CASSNRKVNTEAFF	TGTGCCAGCAGCAACAGGAAAGTGAACACTGAAGCTTTCTTT
TRBV6-1	.	TRBJ1-2	few	15	CASSEREKTLEGYTF	TGTGCCAGCAGTGAAAGGGAGAAAACCCTGGAGGGCTACACCTTC
TRBV18	.	TRBJ1-4	.	15	CASSPPRQSNEKLFF	TGTGCCAGCTCACCACCGAGACAGTCTAATGAAAAACTGTTTTTT
TRBV30	.	TRBJ1-2	few	14	CAWSVPGANYGYTF	TGTGCCTGGAGTGTTCCCGGAGCTAACTATGGCTACACCTTC
TRBV6-5	TRBD1	TRBJ1-2	.	14	CASSPNRGRDGYTF	TGTGCCAGCAGTCCCAACAGGGGGAGGGATGGCTACACCTTC
TRBV19	TRBD1	TRBJ1-2	.	17	CASSIVGMGQGNYGYTF	TGTGCCAGTAGTATAGTAGGGATGGGACAGGGAAACTATGGCTACACCTTC
TRBV5-1	TRBD2	TRBJ2-2	.	17	CASSLGGTSGNTGELFF	TGCGCCAGCAGCTTGGGTGGGACTAGCGGTAACACCGGGGAGCTGTTTTTT
TRBV24-1	TRBD2	TRBJ2-5	.	16	CATSGSSGRWEETQYF	TGTGCCACCAGTGGTTCCAGCGGGAGGTGGGAAGAGACCCAGTACTTC
TRBV7-6	.	TRBJ1-2	.	16	CASSPLLGFGDYGYTF	TGTGCCAGCAGCCCACTATTGGGTTTCGGGGATTATGGCTACACCTTC
TRBV27	TRBD1	TRBJ1-2	.	15	CASSLVGRGLGGYTF	TGTGCCAGCAGTTTAGTCGGCAGGGGGCTCGGTGGCTACACCTTC
TRBV19	.	TRBJ1-2	.	13	CASSIRENYGYTF	TGTGCCAGTAGTATACGAGAGAATTATGGCTACACCTTC
TRBV2	.	TRBJ1-1	.	14	CASSGGTGDTEAFF	TGTGCCAGCAGTGGAGGGACGGGGGACACTGAAGCTTTCTTT
TRBV5-4	.	TRBJ2-3	.	12	CASGRSTDTQYF	TGTGCCAGCGGGAGATCCACAGATACGCAGTATTTT
TRBV15	TRBD1	TRBJ1-2	.	14	CATSTGTGDYGYTF	TGTGCCACCAGTACCGGGACAGGAGACTATGGCTACACCTTC
TRBV6-5	TRBD1	TRBJ2-1	.	15	CTSSYSGQGFNEQFF	TGTACCAGCAGTTACTCCGGACAGGGTTTCAATGAGCAGTTCTTC
TRBV19	.	TRBJ1-6	.	15	CASKTGGGSVSPLHF	TGTGCCAGCAAAACGGGGGGGGGATCGGTTTCACCCCTCCACTTT
TRBV7-2	.	TRBJ2-1	.	15	CASSLFLTSGNEQFF	TGTGCCAGCAGCTTATTTCTTACTAGTGGGAATGAGCAGTTCTTC
TRBV5-6	.	TRBJ1-1	once	15	CASSLFLGRNTEAFF	TGTGCCAGCAGCTTGTTCCTAGGCAGGAACACTGAAGCTTTCTTT